This passage covers 18 T cell receptor beta chains from one sample sequenced in a study of blood T cell repertoires in COVID-19. Using immunoSEQ multiplex PCR, the repertoire was profiled, and TCRdb retains in-frame clones only, with some absent. Among 250,000 to 300,000 clones listed, 70% to 90% were seen once. Sequencing used peripheral blood. These receptors were obtained from a man in his 60s who had recovered from COVID-19.

There are a few counts of this clone. Its ends do not fully match the called genes, so a read error is possible. V and J are TRBV6-1 and TRBJ1-1, with 7 bases matching TRBD1. The CDR3 length is 14 residues. Germline lookup yields CDR1 MNHNS and CDR2 SASEGT. The CDR3 loop is CASSEGWAGGVAFF. The CDR3 nucleotides are TGCGCCAGCAGTGAAGGATGGGCAGGGGGTGTAGCTTTCTTT.

The chain links TRBV7-6 to TRBJ2-3; the D gene is possibly TRBD2 (6 bases). CDR3 length equals 15 residues. Germline-derived CDR1 and CDR2 are SGHVS and FNYEAQ. Trimming took off 5 bases at V and 3 bases at J, with 15 bases between the two ends. CDR3 sequence: CASSPVPGLTDTQYF. The DNA for the CDR3 is TGTGCCAGCAGCCCAGTGCCGGGACTTACAGATACGCAGTATTTT.

The CDR3 spells CASSSQGLTQYF. CDR3 DNA sequence: TGTGCCAGCAGCTCGCAGGGACTTACGCAGTATTTT. The V gene is TRBV11-3, the J gene TRBJ2-3, with a tentative D call TRBD2 (6 bases). The germline V gene has CDR1 SGHNT and CDR2 YENEEA. The CDR3 contains 12 residues. V lost 4 bases and J lost 8, with 10 bases in between.

This chain joins TRBV27 and TRBJ2-3; 9 bases align to TRBD2. The germline V gene has CDR1 MNHEY and CDR2 SMNVEV (reference sequence). This CDR3 contains 15 residues. Trimming cost V 0 bases and J 9 bases; bases outside gene matches: 7. This chain's CDR3 is CASSLSAWGTSTQYF. CDR3 DNA sequence: TGTGCCAGCAGTTTATCGGCCTGGGGGACTAGCACGCAGTATTTT.

The chain employs TRBV3-1 (or the pseudogene TRBV3-2) and TRBJ2-3; the match to TRBD2 covers 12 bases. The ends lost 2 bases at V and 0 bases at J; junction bases unmatched: 12. This CDR3 spans 20 amino acids. Germline V gene data show CDR1 as LGHDT and CDR2 as YNNKEL (reference sequence). The CDR3 spells CASSQPYPSGRVASTDTQYF. As DNA, the CDR3 is TGTGCCAGCAGCCAACCCTACCCTAGCGGGAGGGTAGCTAGCACAGATACGCAGTATTTT.

V is TRBV18 and J is TRBJ1-1; TRBD1 matches at 7 bases. V was clipped by 3 bases and J by 3 bases; unmatched bases: 4. CDR1 KGHSH and CDR2 LQKENI come from the germline V gene. CDR3 size: 14 residues. CDR3 nucleotide sequence: TGTGCCAGCTCACCCTTCGACAGGGACACTGAAGCTTTCTTT. Translated: CASSPFDRDTEAFF.

V is TRBV6-5 and J is TRBJ1-2, with D possibly TRBD1 on 5 matching bases. This CDR3 spans 13 amino acids. CDR1 and CDR2 from the germline V gene are MNHEY and SVGAGI. Trimming pared 2 bases from V and 10 bases from J, leaving 14 bases between. CDR3 sequence: CASSYAGRRDYTF. The CDR3 nucleotides are TGTGCCAGCAGTTACGCGGGACGTCGGGACTACACCTTC.

The chain links TRBV7-6 to TRBJ2-5; possible D gene TRBD2, 5 bases. The V and J ends lost 2 bases and 1 base respectively, with 14 bases between them. The CDR3 covers 16 residues. Germline V CDR1 and CDR2: SGHVS, FNYEAQ. The CDR3 DNA reads as TGTGCCAGCAGCTTAAGAGGGAAGGTGGGCCAAGAGACCCAGTACTTC. Amino acid sequence: CASSLRGKVGQETQYF. Based on the CDR3 plus reference TRBV7-6 and TRBJ2-5, the full variable domain is GAGVSQSPRYKVTKRGQDVALRCDPISGHVSLYWYRQALGQGPEFLTYFNYEAQQDKSGLPNDRFSAERPEGSISTLTIQRTEQRDSAMYRCASSLRGKVGQETQYFGPGTRLLVL.

This rearrangement joins TRBV30 to TRBJ1-2; no clear D gene. CDR3 length equals 12 residues. V was cut by 0 bases and J by 6 bases, with 8 bases left in between. Germline CDR1 GTSNPN, CDR2 SVGIG (reference sequence). The CDR3 region has the DNA TGTGCCTGGAGTGTGTCTGTAAATGGCTACACCTTC. It yields the protein CAWSVSVNGYTF.

A few counts support this clone. The chain couples TRBV5-6 to TRBJ1-1, with 7 bases lining up with TRBD1. The trim removed 4 bases at V and 6 bases at J, leaving 12 bases unmatched. Per germline, CDR1 SGHDT and CDR2 YYEEEE. CDR3 length: 15 residues. CDR3 coding DNA: TGTGCCAGCAGCACTAGACAGGGTAGCCTAGCTGAAGCTTTCTTT. Its protein is CASSTRQGSLAEAFF. Looking up the rest from reference TRBV5-6 and TRBJ1-1 gives the full variable domain: DAGVTQSPTHLIKTRGQQVTLRCSPKSGHDTVSWYQQALGQGPQFIFQYYEEEERQRGNFPDRFSGHQFPNYSSELNVNALLLGDSALYLCASSTRQGSLAEAFFGQGTRLTVV.

J is TRBJ1-2 and V is TRBV7-9, with D possibly matching TRBD1 (5 bases). CDR3 length equals 13 residues. Trimming took 7 bases from V and 13 from J, leaving 22 bases between them. CDR1 and CDR2 (germline): SEHNR, FQNEAQ (reference sequence). The CDR3 loop is CASTAQGRNAATF. CDR3 nucleotides: TGTGCCAGCACCGCTCAGGGTAGAAATGCGGCCACCTTC.

The V gene is TRBV2, the J gene TRBJ2-3; 8 positions match TRBD2. This CDR3 is 17 amino acids long. The V and J ends lost 4 bases and 4 bases, in that order; junction bases with no gene match: 13. CDR1 is SNHLY, CDR2 FYNNEI, per germline. CDR3 in DNA: TGTGCCAGCAGTGGGTTTGGCGGGACTAGTTACGCAGATACGCAGTATTTT. Protein sequence: CASSGFGGTSYADTQYF.

The CDR3 is CASSLEGGRGTQYF. The CDR3 bases are TGTGCCAGCAGCTTAGAAGGGGGGAGGGGTACGCAGTATTTT. The chain carries TRBV7-2 and TRBJ2-3; perhaps TRBD2 as D (7 bases). The CDR3 is made up of 14 amino acids. Trimming left V 1 base short and J 8 bases short, with 13 bases between. CDR1 SGHTA and CDR2 FQGNSA come from the germline V gene.

The rearrangement links TRBV20-1 to TRBJ2-1, with 7 positions matching TRBD2. Germline V lookup: CDR1 DFQATT, CDR2 SNEGSKA (reference sequence). J lost 6 bases, V lost 3 bases, and 11 bases had no gene match. This CDR3 has 15 amino acids. The CDR3 is CSASSATSRTNEQFF. The CDR3 DNA reads TGCAGTGCTAGTAGCGCGACTAGCAGAACCAATGAGCAGTTCTTC.

This chain connects TRBV24-1 to TRBJ2-1; TRBD2 agrees at 8 bases. CDR1 is KGHDR and CDR2 is SFDVKD in the germline V gene. The CDR3 is made up of 14 amino acids. The V segment lost 5 bases and the J segment 10 bases; nucleotides outside the gene matches: 9. This CDR3 is CATSGTGGFGEQFF. The CDR3 DNA is TGTGCCACCAGTGGAACGGGGGGGTTCGGGGAGCAGTTCTTC.

V gene TRBV6-5 combines with J gene TRBJ1-1, with TRBD1 matching over 8 bases. The trim removed 2 bases at V and 6 bases at J, leaving 5 bases unmatched. The germline V gene has CDR1 MNHEY and CDR2 SVGAGI. The CDR3 has 14 residues. The CDR3 is CASSYPDRAAEAFF. In nucleotides, the CDR3 is TGTGCCAGCAGTTACCCGGACAGGGCGGCTGAAGCTTTCTTT.

J is TRBJ1-1 and V is TRBV7-9; 8 bases map to TRBD1. This CDR3 spans 15 amino acids. With V trimmed by 4 bases and J by 4 bases, 8 bases remained unmatched. In germline, CDR1 is SEHNR, CDR2 FQNEAQ (reference sequence). The CDR3 DNA is TGTGCCAGCAGCTCGACACCCACAGGGGGCACTGAAGCTTTCTTT. Amino acid sequence: CASSSTPTGGTEAFF.

CDR3 protein: CASSDDPSSGGNNSYSNQPQHF. DNA for the CDR3: TGTGCCAGCAGTGACGATCCAAGCAGCGGGGGGAACAACTCTTATAGCAATCAGCCCCAGCATTTT. V usage is TRBV6-4 and J usage is TRBJ1-5; tentatively, D is TRBD1 (5 bases). CDR1 is MRHNA and CDR2 is SNTAGT in the germline V gene. V lost 2 bases to trimming and J lost 0 bases, with 29 bases between them. This CDR3 contains 22 residues.